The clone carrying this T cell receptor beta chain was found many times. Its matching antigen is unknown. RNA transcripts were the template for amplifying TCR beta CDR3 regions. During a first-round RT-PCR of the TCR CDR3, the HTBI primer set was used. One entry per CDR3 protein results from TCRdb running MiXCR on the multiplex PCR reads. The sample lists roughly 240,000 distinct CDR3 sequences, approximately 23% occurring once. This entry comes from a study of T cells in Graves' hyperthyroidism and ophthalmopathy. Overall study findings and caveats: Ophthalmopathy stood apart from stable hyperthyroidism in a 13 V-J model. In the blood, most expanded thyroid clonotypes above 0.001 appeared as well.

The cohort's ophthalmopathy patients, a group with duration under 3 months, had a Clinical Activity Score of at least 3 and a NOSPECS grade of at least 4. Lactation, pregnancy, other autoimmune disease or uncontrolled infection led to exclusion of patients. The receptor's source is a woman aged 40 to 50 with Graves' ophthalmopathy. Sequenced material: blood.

The CDR3 loop is CSVGRGQAPYEQYF. The DNA of the CDR3 is TGCAGCGTTGGGCGGGGACAGGCTCCCTACGAGCAGTACTTC. V usage is TRBV29-1 and J usage is TRBJ2-7, with 8 bases fitting TRBD1. Germline CDR1 SQVTM, CDR2 ANQGSEA. The V and J ends lost 4 bases and 2 bases, in that order; junction bases with no gene match: 7. This CDR3 contains 14 residues.